Presented here are 5 T cell receptor beta chains from one specimen sequenced in a study of blood T cell repertoires in COVID-19. Libraries were prepared by immunoSEQ multiplex PCR; TCRdb keeps only in-frame clonotypes and omits some of them. The data contain around 67,000 clones, approximately 86% of them singletons. The sample taken for sequencing was peripheral blood. The receptors shown here come from a woman aged 80 or over with active or convalescent COVID-19.

The chain has TRBV4-3 and TRBJ1-2; D is uncertain. Germline lookup yields CDR1 LGHNA and CDR2 YSLEER. This CDR3 region has 14 residues. The V and J ends lost 1 base and 6 bases respectively, with 12 bases between them. CDR3 in DNA: TGCGCCAGCAGCCAAGGAAAGTGGCGGAATGGCTACACCTTC. Its protein product is CASSQGKWRNGYTF.

The V call is TRBV18, the J call TRBJ1-2; 7 bases are shared with TRBD1. Trimming cost V 2 bases and J 6 bases; bases outside gene matches: 3. The CDR3 runs 13 residues. Germline V gene lookup returns CDR1 KGHSH and CDR2 LQKENI. CDR3 sequence: CASSPRGQDGYTF. The CDR3 coding sequence is TGTGCCAGCTCACCAAGGGGGCAAGATGGCTACACCTTC.

This rearrangement joins TRBV6-6 to TRBJ2-3; D unclear. The CDR3 contains 16 residues. V lost 0 bases, J lost 3 bases, and 13 bases lay in between. From germline, CDR1 is MNHNY and CDR2 SVGAGI (reference sequence). The CDR3 nucleotides are TGTGCCAGCAGTTACTCGAAATCCCTACAGACAGATACGCAGTATTTT. This codes for CASSYSKSLQTDTQYF.

This chain connects TRBV19 to TRBJ2-3, with 7 positions matching TRBD1. Germline loops: CDR1 LNHDA, CDR2 SQIVND (reference sequence). The CDR3 length is 14 residues. V dropped 4 bases and J dropped 4; count of bases not matched to a gene: 5. CDR3 protein: CASSKDRASDTQYF. CDR3 nucleotide sequence: TGTGCCAGTAGTAAAGACAGGGCTTCAGATACGCAGTATTTT.

This chain connects TRBV19 to TRBJ2-5, with D unclear. The ends were cut back, 5 bases at V and 10 bases at J, with 20 bases in the middle. The length of the CDR3 is 14 residues. Germline assignment: CDR1 LNHDA and CDR2 SQIVND (reference sequence). CDR3 region: CASSLLGPSSDQYF. DNA of the CDR3: TGTGCCAGTAGTCTCCTAGGCCCTTCCAGCGACCAGTACTTC. Together with reference TRBV19 and TRBJ2-5, the CDR3 gives the full variable domain: DGGITQSPKYLFRKEGQNVTLSCEQNLNHDAMYWYRQDPGQGLRLIYYSQIVNDFQKGDIAEGYSVSREKKESFPLTVTSAQKNPTAFYLCASSLLGPSSDQYFGPGTRLLVL.